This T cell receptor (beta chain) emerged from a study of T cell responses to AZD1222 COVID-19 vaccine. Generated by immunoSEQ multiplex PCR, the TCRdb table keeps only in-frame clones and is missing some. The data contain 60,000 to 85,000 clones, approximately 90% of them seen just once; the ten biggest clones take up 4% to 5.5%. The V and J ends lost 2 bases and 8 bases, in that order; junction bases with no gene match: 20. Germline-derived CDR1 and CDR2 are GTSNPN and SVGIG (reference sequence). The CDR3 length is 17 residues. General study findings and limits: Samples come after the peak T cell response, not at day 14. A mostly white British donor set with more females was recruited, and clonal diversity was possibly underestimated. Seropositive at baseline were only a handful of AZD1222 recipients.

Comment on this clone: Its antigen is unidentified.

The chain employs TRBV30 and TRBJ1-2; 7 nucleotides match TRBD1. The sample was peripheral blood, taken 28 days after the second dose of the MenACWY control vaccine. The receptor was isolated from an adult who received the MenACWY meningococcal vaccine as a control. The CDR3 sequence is CAWSPRTGIFNYGGYTF. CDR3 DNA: TGTGCCTGGAGTCCGCGGACAGGAATATTTAACTATGGCGGCTACACCTTC.